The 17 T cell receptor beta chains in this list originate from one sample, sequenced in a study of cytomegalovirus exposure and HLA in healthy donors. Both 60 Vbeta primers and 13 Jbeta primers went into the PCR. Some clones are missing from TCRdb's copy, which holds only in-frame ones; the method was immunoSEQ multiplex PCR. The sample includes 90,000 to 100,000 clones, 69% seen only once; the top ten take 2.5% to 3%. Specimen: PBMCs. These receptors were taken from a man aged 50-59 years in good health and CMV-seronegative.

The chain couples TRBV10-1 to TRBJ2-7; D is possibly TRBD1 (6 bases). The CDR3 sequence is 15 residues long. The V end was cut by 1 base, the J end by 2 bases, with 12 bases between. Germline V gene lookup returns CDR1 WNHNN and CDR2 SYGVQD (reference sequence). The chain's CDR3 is CASSEYRALTYEQYV. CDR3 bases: TGCGCCAGCAGTGAGTACAGGGCCCTAACCTACGAGCAGTACGTC.

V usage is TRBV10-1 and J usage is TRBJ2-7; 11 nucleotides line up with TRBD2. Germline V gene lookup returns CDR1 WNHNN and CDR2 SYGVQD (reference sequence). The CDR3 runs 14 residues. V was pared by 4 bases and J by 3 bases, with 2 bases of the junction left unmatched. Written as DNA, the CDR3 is TGCGCCAGCAGTGGACTAGCGGGATACTACGAGCAGTACGTC. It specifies CASSGLAGYYEQYV.

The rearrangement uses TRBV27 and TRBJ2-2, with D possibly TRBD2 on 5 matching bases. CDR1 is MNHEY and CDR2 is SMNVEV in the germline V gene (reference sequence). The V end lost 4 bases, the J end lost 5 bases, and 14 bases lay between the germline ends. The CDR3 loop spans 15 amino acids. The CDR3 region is CASSSTGLGTGELFF. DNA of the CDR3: TGTGCCAGCAGTTCTACGGGGTTGGGGACCGGGGAGCTGTTTTTT.

The CDR3 sequence is CASSPNSGYGVNTGELFF. The CDR3 DNA sequence: TGTGCCAGCAGCCCGAACTCTGGTTACGGGGTAAACACCGGGGAGCTGTTTTTT. V gene TRBV5-4 combines with J gene TRBJ2-2; D is perhaps TRBD2 (5 bases). Germline lookup yields CDR1 SGHNT and CDR2 YYREEE (reference sequence). CDR3 length: 18 residues. V lost 4 bases to trimming and J lost 2 bases, with 21 bases between them. The variable domain in full, completed from reference TRBV5-4 and TRBJ2-2, reads ETGVTQSPTHLIKTRGQQVTLRCSSQSGHNTVSWYQQALGQGPQFIFQYYREEENGRGNFPPRFSGLQFPNYSSELNVNALELDDSALYLCASSPNSGYGVNTGELFFGEGSRLTVL.

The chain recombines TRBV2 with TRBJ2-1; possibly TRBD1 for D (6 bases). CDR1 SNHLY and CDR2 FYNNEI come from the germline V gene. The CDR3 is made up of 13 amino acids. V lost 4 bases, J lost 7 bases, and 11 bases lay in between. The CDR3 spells CASSGGPVNEQFF. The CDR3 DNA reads TGTGCCAGCAGTGGGGGGCCGGTGAATGAGCAGTTCTTC.

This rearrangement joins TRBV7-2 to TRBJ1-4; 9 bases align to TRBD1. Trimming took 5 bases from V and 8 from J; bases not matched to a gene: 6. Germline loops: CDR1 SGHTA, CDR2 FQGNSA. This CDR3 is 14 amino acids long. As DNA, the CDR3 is TGTGCCAGCAGCCAAGGGACAGGGAGAGAAAAACTGTTTTTT. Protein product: CASSQGTGREKLFF.

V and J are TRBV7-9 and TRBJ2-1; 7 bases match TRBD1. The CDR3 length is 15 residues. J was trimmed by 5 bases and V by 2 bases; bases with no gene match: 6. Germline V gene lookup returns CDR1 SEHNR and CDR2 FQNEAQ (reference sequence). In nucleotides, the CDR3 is TGTGCCAGCAGCTTAACAGGGGAAAAGGACAATGAGCAGTTCTTC. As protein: CASSLTGEKDNEQFF.

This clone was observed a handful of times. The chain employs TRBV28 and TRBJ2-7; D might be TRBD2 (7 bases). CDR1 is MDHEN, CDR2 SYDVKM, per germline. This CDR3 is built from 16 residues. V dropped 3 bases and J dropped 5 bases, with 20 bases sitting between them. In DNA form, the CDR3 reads TGTGCCAGCAGTTTTCGGCAGGGAGGGGGACGGGACGAGCAGTACTTC. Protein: CASSFRQGGGRDEQYF.

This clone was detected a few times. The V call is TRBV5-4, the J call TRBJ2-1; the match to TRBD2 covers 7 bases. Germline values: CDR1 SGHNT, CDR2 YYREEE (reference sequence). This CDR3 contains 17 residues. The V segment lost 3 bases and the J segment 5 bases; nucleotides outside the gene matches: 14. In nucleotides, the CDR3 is TGTGCCAGCAGCTGGGACTTAGCGGGCAACTTTAACAATGAGCAGTTCTTC. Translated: CASSWDLAGNFNNEQFF.

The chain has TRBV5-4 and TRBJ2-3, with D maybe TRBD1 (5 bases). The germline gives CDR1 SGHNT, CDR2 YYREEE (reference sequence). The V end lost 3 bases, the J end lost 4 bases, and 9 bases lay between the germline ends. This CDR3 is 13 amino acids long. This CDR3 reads CASSSRAPDTQYF. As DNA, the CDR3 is TGTGCCAGCAGCTCCAGGGCCCCAGATACGCAGTATTTT. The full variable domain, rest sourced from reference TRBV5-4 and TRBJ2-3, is ETGVTQSPTHLIKTRGQQVTLRCSSQSGHNTVSWYQQALGQGPQFIFQYYREEENGRGNFPPRFSGLQFPNYSSELNVNALELDDSALYLCASSSRAPDTQYFGPGTRLTVL.

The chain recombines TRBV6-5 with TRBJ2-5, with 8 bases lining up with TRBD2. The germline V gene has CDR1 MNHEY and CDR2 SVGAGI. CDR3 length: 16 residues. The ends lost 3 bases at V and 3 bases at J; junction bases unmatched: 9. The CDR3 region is CASSYSGGGGEETQYF. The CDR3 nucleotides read TGTGCCAGCAGTTATTCCGGGGGGGGAGGGGAAGAGACCCAGTACTTC.

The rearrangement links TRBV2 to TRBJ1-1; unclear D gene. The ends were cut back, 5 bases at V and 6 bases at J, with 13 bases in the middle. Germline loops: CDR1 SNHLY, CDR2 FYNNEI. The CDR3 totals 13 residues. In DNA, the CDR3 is TGTGCCAGCAGTATTACACCGGGAGCTGAAGCTTTCTTT. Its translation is CASSITPGAEAFF.

The CDR3 region has the DNA TGTGCCAGCAGCCAAGATCGGGACAGGGGGATGGGGGGCTACACCTTC. Its protein is CASSQDRDRGMGGYTF. This rearrangement joins TRBV4-2 to TRBJ1-2; 11 positions match TRBD1. The CDR3 runs to 16 residues. Looked up from germline, CDR1 is LGHNA and CDR2 is YNFKEQ. V was pared by 0 bases and J by 8 bases, with 8 bases of the junction left unmatched.

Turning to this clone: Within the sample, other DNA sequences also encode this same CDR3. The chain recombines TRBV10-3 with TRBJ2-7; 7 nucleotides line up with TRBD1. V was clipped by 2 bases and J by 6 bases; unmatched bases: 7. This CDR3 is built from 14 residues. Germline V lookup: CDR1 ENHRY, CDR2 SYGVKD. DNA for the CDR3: TGTGCCATCAGTGAGGAAGGGGGCTACGGCGAGCAGTACTTC. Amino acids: CAISEEGGYGEQYF.

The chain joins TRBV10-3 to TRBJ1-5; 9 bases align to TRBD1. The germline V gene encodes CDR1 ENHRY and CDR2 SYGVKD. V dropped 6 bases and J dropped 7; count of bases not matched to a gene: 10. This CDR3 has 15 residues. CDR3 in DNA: TGTGCCATCAGCCTGGGACAGGGCAAAGGACAGCCCCAGCATTTT. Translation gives CAISLGQGKGQPQHF.

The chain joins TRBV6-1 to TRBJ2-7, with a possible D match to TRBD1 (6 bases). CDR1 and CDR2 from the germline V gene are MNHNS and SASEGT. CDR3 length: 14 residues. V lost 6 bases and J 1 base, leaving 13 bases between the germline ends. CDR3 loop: CASSATDRSYEQYF. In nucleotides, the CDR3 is TGTGCCAGCAGCGCGACGGACAGATCCTACGAGCAGTACTTC.

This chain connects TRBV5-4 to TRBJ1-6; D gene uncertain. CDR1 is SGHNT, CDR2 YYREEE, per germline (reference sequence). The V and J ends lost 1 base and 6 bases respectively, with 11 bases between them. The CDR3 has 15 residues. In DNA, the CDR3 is TGTGCCAGCAGCTTGCGCGCTGCTATTAATTCACCCCTCCACTTT. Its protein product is CASSLRAAINSPLHF.